The present entry profiles one TCR beta chain with its context. These data come from a study of cytotoxic CD8 clonotypes in ibrutinib-treated CLL. For TCR beta libraries, 1.5 to 2 micrograms of genomic DNA were obtained from cryopreserved PBMCs. CDR1 and CDR2 from the germline V gene are GTSNPN and SVGIG (reference sequence). V lost 5 bases, J lost 1 base, and 5 bases stayed unmatched. The length of the CDR3 is 14 residues. Assay used: immunoSEQ multiplex PCR; TCRdb lists only in-frame clones, some missing. The sample includes some 310,000 clones, almost 80% seen only once; the top ten take roughly 6.3%.

The source was PBMCs, collected before ibrutinib treatment. The receptor was derived from a human donor with chronic lymphocytic leukemia. V usage is TRBV30 and J usage is TRBJ1-3; 7 bases line up with TRBD1. The CDR3 sequence is CAWDRVFSGNTIYF. The CDR3 DNA follows: TGTGCCTGGGACAGGGTGTTTTCTGGAAACACCATATATTTT.